This T cell receptor beta chain originates from a study of blood T cell repertoires in COVID-19. Study details: Material from acute and convalescent COVID-19 was sourced from the United States, Italy and Spain. In each case, the material was cDNA or gDNA derived from T cells, B-cell-depleted T cells, or PBMCs.

This clone was counted once. Per the original methods: Amplification of reference gene primers was used by the study to estimate nucleated cell counts. Clones were sequenced by immunoSEQ multiplex PCR, and TCRdb holds only the in-frame ones, with some missing. The V and J calls and clone size were taken over from that table, and D and trimming were inferred from the DNA. The sample records fewer than 60,000 clones, around 88% being singletons. Germline lookup yields CDR1 MRHNA and CDR2 SNTAGT. With 0 bases removed from V and 2 bases from J, the gap between germline ends came to 9 bases. The CDR3 loop spans 15 amino acids.

The rearrangement joins TRBV6-4 to TRBJ2-3, with a possible D match to TRBD1 (5 bases). The sample consisted of peripheral blood. The receptor was derived from a human donor in a cohort sampled during active COVID-19. CDR3 region: CASSDSIGDTDTQYF. The CDR3 nucleotides are TGTGCCAGCAGTGACTCGATAGGGGACACAGATACGCAGTATTTT.